A selection of T cell receptor beta chains follows, all from one sample in a study of shared clonotypes between healthy human individuals. Assay used: immunoSEQ multiplex PCR; TCRdb lists only in-frame clones, some missing. This table has some 510,000 clones, around 74% appearing once. The sequenced sample was PBMCs. The source of these receptors is a woman aged 40 to 50 in good health. Some clones in this sample may be carry-over from other donors' samples. Each CDR3 is given with its conserved first and last residue. D genes are given only for firm matches. Clone sizes are given selectively: once, few, many, or a class where the clone is expanded.

TRBJ1-2 | - | - | TRBV28 | CASSSTANYGYTF | TGTGCCAGCAGTTCGACAGCTAACTATGGCTACACCTTC
TRBJ1-2 | TRBD1 | - | TRBV7-2 | CASSTPQGAGYTF | TGTGCCAGCAGCACGCCACAGGGGGCGGGCTACACCTTC
TRBJ2-7 | TRBD1 | - | TRBV5-6 | CASSTVTGTGNPYEQYF | TGTGCCAGCAGCACGGTTACCGGGACAGGGAACCCCTACGAGCAGTACTTC
TRBJ1-2 | - | few | TRBV10-1 | CASSDSGYGYTF | TGCGCCAGCAGTGATTCTGGCTATGGCTACACCTTC
TRBJ2-2 | - | - | TRBV5-4 | CASSLGSTDTGELFF | TGTGCCAGCAGCTTGGGCAGCACGGACACCGGGGAGCTGTTTTTT
TRBJ1-3 | TRBD1 | - | TRBV28 | CASSNRGIGNTIYF | TGTGCCAGCAGCAACAGGGGTATCGGAAACACCATATATTTT
TRBJ1-2 | - | - | TRBV5-6 | CASSFSGSRGYTF | TGTGCCAGCAGCTTTTCGGGTTCCAGAGGCTACACTTTC
TRBJ2-6 | TRBD2 | - | TRBV29-1 | CSVSGGSGANVLTF | TGCAGCGTTTCGGGGGGATCTGGGGCCAACGTCCTGACTTTC
TRBJ1-5 | TRBD1 | - | TRBV14 | CASIQDREVMVDGQPQHF | TGTGCCAGCATTCAAGACAGGGAAGTTATGGTGGACGGTCAGCCCCAGCATTTT
TRBJ2-7 | TRBD2 | once | TRBV27 | CASSLSGFFLAGVDEQYF | TGTGCCAGCAGTTTATCTGGGTTTTTTCTAGCGGGGGTCGACGAGCAGTACTTC
TRBJ2-1 | - | - | TRBV2 | CASSSYGRNNEQFF | TGTGCCAGCAGTAGTTACGGCCGTAACAATGAGCAGTTCTTC
TRBJ2-1 | - | - | TRBV11-2 | CASSEWGVEQFF | TGTGCCAGCAGCGAATGGGGGGTTGAGCAGTTCTTC
TRBJ1-2 | - | - | TRBV14 | CASSPKGVWFSYGYTF | TGTGCCAGCAGCCCGAAAGGGGTGTGGTTTTCCTATGGCTACACCTTC
TRBJ1-5 | TRBD1 | - | TRBV28 | CASRPGGTGGERPQHF | TGTGCCAGCAGGCCAGGGGGGACAGGGGGTGAGCGGCCCCAGCATTTT
TRBJ1-5 | - | - | TRBV6-6 | CASIASGQGSQPQHF | TGTGCCAGCATTGCGTCGGGGCAGGGGAGTCAGCCCCAGCATTTT
TRBJ2-1 | - | - | TRBV15 | CATSPRTGDYNEQFF | TGTGCCACCAGCCCACGGACTGGAGATTACAATGAGCAGTTCTTC
TRBJ1-4 | - | - | TRBV27 | CGQVINEKLFF | TGTGGACAGGTCATTAATGAAAAACTGTTTTTT
TRBJ2-1 | TRBD2 | - | TRBV5-6 | CASISRTSGNEQFF | TGTGCCAGCATATCCCGGACTAGCGGAAATGAGCAGTTCTTC
TRBJ2-3 | - | - | TRBV7-3 | CASSQQGTDTQYF | TGTGCCAGCAGCCAACAGGGTACAGATACGCAGTATTTT
TRBJ2-1 | - | - | TRBV4-3 | CASSHQVEAQQFF | TGCGCCAGCAGCCACCAGGTAGAGGCCCAGCAGTTCTTC
TRBJ2-3 | - | - | TRBV5-8 | CASSFPLDTDTQYF | TGTGCCAGCAGCTTCCCGCTGGACACAGATACGCAGTATTTT
TRBJ1-1 | - | - | TRBV28 | CASRRKGKNTEAFF | TGTGCCAGCAGACGAAAAGGGAAGAACACTGAAGCTTTCTTT
TRBJ2-3 | - | - | TRBV4-2 | CASSQGVASTDTQYF | TGTGCCAGCAGCCAAGGGGTAGCGAGCACAGATACGCAGTATTTT
TRBJ2-1 | TRBD2 | - | TRBV7-3 | CASSSGTSGQWEQFF | TGTGCCAGCAGCTCAGGGACTAGCGGACAATGGGAGCAGTTCTTC
TRBJ2-1 | - | - | TRBV6-6 | CASSENIYNEQFF | TGTGCCAGCAGCGAGAATATTTACAATGAGCAGTTCTTC
TRBJ1-4 | - | - | TRBV2 | CASSEVSEGVKLFF | TGTGCCAGCAGTGAAGTTTCGGAAGGAGTAAAACTGTTTTTT
TRBJ2-1 | - | once | TRBV5-1 | CASSLERRWVNEQFF | TGCGCCAGCAGCTTGGAGCGGCGCTGGGTCAATGAGCAGTTCTTC
TRBJ2-5 | - | - | TRBV5-4 | CASSSALARHVSETQYF | TGTGCCAGCAGCTCAGCGCTAGCCCGACACGTCTCGGAGACCCAGTACTTC
TRBJ1-2 | TRBD1 | few | TRBV30 | CAWSVLEGAGGYTF | TGTGCCTGGAGTGTACTAGAGGGGGCGGGCGGCTACACCTTC
TRBJ2-7 | - | - | TRBV5-1 | CASSKYLRTEYEQYF | TGCGCCAGCAGCAAATATCTCAGGACAGAATACGAGCAGTACTTC
TRBJ2-7 | - | - | TRBV13 | CASSLNRLASYEQYF | TGTGCCAGCAGCTTAAATCGGCTCGCCTCCTACGAGCAGTACTTC
TRBJ2-7 | - | - | TRBV5-4 | CASSTDPGRITYEQYF | TGTGCCAGCAGCACCGATCCGGGACGGATCACCTACGAGCAGTACTTC
TRBJ2-4 | TRBD1 | - | TRBV5-3 | CARSSTGAPNKVQYF | TGTGCCAGAAGCTCAACAGGGGCCCCCAACAAAGTTCAGTACTTC
TRBJ2-2 | - | - | TRBV11-2 | CASSRDRYTGELFF | TGTGCCAGCAGCCGGGACCGTTACACCGGGGAGCTGTTTTTT
TRBJ2-7 | TRBD2 | - | TRBV2 | CASSDPGLAGVQQYF | TGTGCCAGCAGTGACCCGGGACTAGCGGGAGTCCAGCAGTACTTC
TRBJ2-3 | - | few | TRBV4-3 | CASSQGNVGTDTQYF | TGCGCCAGCAGCCAGGGAAACGTCGGCACAGATACGCAGTATTTT
TRBJ2-7 | TRBD2 | few | TRBV6-5 | CASKRRTSGNYEQYF | TGTGCCAGCAAAAGGAGGACTAGCGGGAACTACGAGCAGTACTTC
TRBJ2-1 | TRBD1 | - | TRBV6-6 | CASITGTGNNEQFF | TGTGCCAGCATTACCGGGACAGGGAACAATGAGCAGTTCTTC
TRBJ2-7 | - | many | TRBV4-2 | CASSQEVGVGGNEQYF | TGTGCCAGCAGCCAAGAGGTGGGAGTGGGTGGAAACGAGCAGTACTTC
TRBJ1-2 | - | few | TRBV7-8 | CASSSSPYGYTF | TGTGCCAGCAGCTCTAGTCCTTACGGCTACACCTTC